The following is a TCR beta chain sequence with its context. It lacks a known antigen. The data are from a study of T cells in women clearing cervical HPV infection (dated by TCRdb to the late 2010s). Regarding the research as a whole: The cases were 20 to 25 women with histologically confirmed HPV16-related CIN3 or worse, and 2 of those women had invasive cancers. The controls were fewer than 30 women whose single incident HPV16 infection cleared within 12 months with no development of precancer or cancer. Blood from cases was collected at the visit where the lesion was first found, while blood from controls was collected once the infection could no longer be detected. Among cases, blood sampling came a median of approximately 150 days after lesion detection, with an interquartile range of about 85 to 230 days. HLA typing was available for only a few women, so HLA type could not be excluded as a confounder. This exploratory proof-of-principle case-control study, nested within the Guanacaste HPV Natural History Study in Costa Rica, compared TCR repertoires among women with different cervical HPV16 outcomes. Cases and controls were matched on year of sample collection and on age within five years. Cases had a median age of roughly 36 years and controls had a median age of around 41, with no significant differences in baseline characteristics. In the parent cohort, approximately 9,900 women aged 18 or older were enrolled in Guanacaste, Costa Rica, during about 1993 to 1994 and then followed for under nine years. Five blinded duplicates per group were added as quality controls, so that 60 or so samples were obtained: some 50 participants and some 10 replicates. Beyond this particular receptor, the publication reports: Because the number of T cells in each sample was unknown, differences in richness could reflect differing T-cell content rather than repertoire biology. Random forest classifiers combining richness and V gene abundances distinguished cases from controls with an estimated AUC of approximately 0.83. TCR repertoire richness was significantly higher in CIN3+ cases than in controls across sequencing depths, while evenness did not differ. The cross-sectional design could not show whether the associations came before the infection or were a result of it, and neither effector/memory subsets nor HPV-specific T cells were isolated.

Using the immunoSEQ assay, multiplex PCR amplified TCR beta CDR3 regions from an average of approximately 1.1 ug of genomic DNA per sample. Primer bias was corrected in the assay by using a complete synthetic TCR repertoire to establish an amplification baseline. Amplicons were sequenced on the Illumina platform. Under the source paper's analysis protocol: Sequence errors were corrected by clustering with frequency ratios and a modified nearest-neighbor algorithm, and the sequences were then analyzed in the immunoSEQ Analyzer using IMGT gene definitions. At each rarefaction depth, TCR richness and evenness were averaged across 20 rarefaction repeats, and samples with fewer sequences than that depth were excluded. Relative abundances of V, D and J genes were compared between groups using Wilcoxon rank sum tests, with FDR correction applied. For the blinded duplicates, the intraclass correlation was nearly 96% for TCR richness and averaged about 81% across around 66 gene segments. TCRdb took this table from immuneACCESS and kept in-frame rearrangements with V and J called. Such tables lack part of the clones; where checked against another copy, unresolved V genes explain under half of the gap, and the rest is unexplained. V, J and clone size reflect that table, while D and trimming were determined from the DNA. This sample's records show just over 20,000 clones. The ten largest clonotypes hold 5.2% of the sample.

Every participant had a single incident cervical HPV16 infection, and women with prevalent HPV16 infections were excluded. Cervical HPV DNA was detected by MY09/MY11 PCR, and genotyping was performed by dot-blot hybridization. Roughly 15 mL of heparinized blood was centrifuged, after which the buffy coat was aliquoted, frozen at -30 degrees C, and then stored at -80 degrees C. QIAGEN kits were used to extract genomic DNA from the buffy coat specimens. Source material: blood buffy coat. This clonotype originated in a woman between 18 and 75 years old with a cervical HPV16 infection that either progressed to CIN3+ or cleared (not recorded which).

The CDR3 amino acid sequence is: CASSLGGRKETQYF. Incomplete CDR3 DNA: TGTGCCAGCAGCTTAGGGGGCAGAAAAGAGACC. The sequence links TRBV11-3 to TRBJ2-5; 5 matching bases give a weak D call of TRBD1. The read halts 3 residues ahead of the CDR3 end, with the missing end drawn from the germline J gene. The germline V gene sets CDR1 to SGHNT and CDR2 to YENEEA. The CDR3 holds 14 amino acids from the cysteine to the phenylalanine. The DNA has 33 bases, all within the CDR3, and is read from base 1. V gives up 1 base and J gives up 3 bases, and the segment between their germline ends measures 9 bases.